This entry is about one T cell receptor beta chain. Its antigen remains unidentified. The data are from a study of T cell responses to AZD1222 COVID-19 vaccine. There are 17 residues in the CDR3. CDR1 is KGHDR, CDR2 SFDVKD, per germline. The V and J ends lost 1 base and 0 bases, in that order; junction bases with no gene match: 4. Profiled with immunoSEQ multiplex PCR; TCRdb holds only in-frame clones, not every one. The profile shows 120,000 or so clones, roughly 89% of them singletons. Study-level findings and limits: Baseline serostatus was positive in only 5 to 7 AZD1222 recipients.

This rearrangement joins TRBV24-1 to TRBJ2-2, with TRBD2 matching over 7 bases. The clonotype comes from an adult in good health. The source material was peripheral blood, sampled on day 0 of AZD1222 vaccination. CDR3 protein: CATSDFGGEANTGELFF. In DNA, the CDR3 is TGTGCCACCAGTGATTTTGGGGGGGAAGCGAACACCGGGGAGCTGTTTTTT.